The next 30 T cell receptor beta chains were all read from a single sample in a study of T cell responses to AZD1222 COVID-19 vaccine. Sequenced by immunoSEQ multiplex PCR; TCRdb stores in-frame clones only, minus some. The repertoire holds around 83,000 clones, approximately 91% seen once, with 15% to 20% in the top ten. This specimen consisted of peripheral blood, obtained on day 0 of AZD1222 vaccination. The receptor source for this set is an adult in good health.

This chain connects TRBV7-2 to TRBJ2-7; TRBD2 agrees at 7 bases. J lost 3 bases, V lost 4 bases, and 9 bases had no gene match. Germline loops: CDR1 SGHTA, CDR2 FQGNSA. This CDR3 has 15 amino acids. CDR3 amino acids: CASSSGTKSNYEQYF. CDR3 DNA sequence: TGTGCCAGCAGCTCCGGGACTAAGAGTAACTACGAGCAGTACTTC.

This clone showed up just a few times. The V call is TRBV4-1, the J call TRBJ2-1, with 7 bases fitting TRBD1. Germline CDR1 is MGHRA and CDR2 is YSYEKL. J lost 4 bases, V lost 7 bases, and 7 bases had no gene match. The CDR3 covers 14 residues. The CDR3 loop reads CASTTQGLYNEQFF. DNA of the CDR3: TGCGCCAGCACCACACAGGGGCTATACAATGAGCAGTTCTTC.

The chain carries TRBV7-9 and TRBJ1-2; D is perhaps TRBD1 (5 bases). Germline assignment: CDR1 SEHNR and CDR2 FQNEAQ (reference sequence). Trimming shortened V by 1 base and J by 6 bases, and 12 bases separated the two germline ends. The CDR3 runs to 14 residues. As DNA, the CDR3 is TGTGCCAGCAGCTTAGTGGGGCCCGAGAATGGCTACACCTTC. It encodes CASSLVGPENGYTF.

This chain links TRBV27 with TRBJ1-5; D is unresolved. The CDR3 loop spans 14 amino acids. Trimming stripped 2 bases from V and 3 bases from J, with 8 bases between. Germline CDR1 and CDR2: MNHEY and SMNVEV (reference sequence). This chain's CDR3 is CASSLNGINQPQHF. In DNA, the CDR3 is TGTGCCAGCAGTTTAAACGGCATCAATCAGCCCCAGCATTTT.

The CDR3 sequence: CASSDTPGQLHNYGYTF. As DNA, the CDR3 is TGTGCCAGCAGTGACACCCCAGGACAGCTACATAACTATGGCTACACCTTC. V is TRBV6-1 and J is TRBJ1-2; D is perhaps TRBD1 (6 bases). Per the germline V gene, CDR1 is MNHNS and CDR2 is SASEGT. With 3 bases removed from V and 1 base from J, the gap between germline ends came to 18 bases. The CDR3 contains 17 residues.

The chain is built from TRBV28 and TRBJ2-7; D ambiguous. V was clipped by 1 base and J by 2 bases, with 9 bases between them. The CDR3 extends over 14 amino acids. Germline V CDR1 and CDR2: MDHEN, SYDVKM. The CDR3 sequence is CASSLSPETYEQYF. Here the CDR3 DNA reads TGTGCCAGCAGTTTATCGCCGGAGACCTACGAGCAGTACTTC.

The chain recombines TRBV4-1 with TRBJ2-1; 8 bases fit TRBD1. Germline CDR1 and CDR2: MGHRA and YSYEKL. V gave up 3 bases and J gave up 3 bases; unmatched junction bases: 7. The CDR3 spans 16 residues. This CDR3 is CASSQFDRGYYNEQFF. Here the CDR3 DNA reads TGCGCCAGCAGCCAGTTCGACAGGGGCTACTACAATGAGCAGTTCTTC.

This chain connects TRBV18 to TRBJ2-7, with D hard to call. This CDR3 spans 14 amino acids. Germline CDR1 KGHSH, CDR2 LQKENI. V lost 3 bases to trimming and J lost 3 bases, with 12 bases between them. For the CDR3, the DNA is TGTGCCAGCTCACCTACCCTCGACGGCTACGAGCAGTACTTC. Its translation: CASSPTLDGYEQYF.

This sequence joins TRBV9 and TRBJ2-7; 9 bases are shared with TRBD2. The germline gives CDR1 SGDLS, CDR2 YYNGEE. V trimming: 4 bases; J trimming: 1 base; junction bases outside the gene matches: 6. The CDR3 loop spans 15 amino acids. The CDR3 protein is CASSYGLAPSYEQYF. CDR3 DNA: TGTGCCAGCAGCTACGGACTAGCGCCTTCCTACGAGCAGTACTTC.

The CDR3 region has the DNA TGTGCCAGTAGTATAGTAGGGGGTCGCAACACTGAAGCTTTCTTT. Its translation: CASSIVGGRNTEAFF. V is TRBV19 and J is TRBJ1-1; D might be TRBD1 (6 bases). Trimming shortened V by 1 base and J by 2 bases, and 11 bases separated the two germline ends. This CDR3 region has 15 residues. Looked up from germline, CDR1 is LNHDA and CDR2 is SQIVND (reference sequence).

V and J are TRBV6-5 and TRBJ1-2, with TRBD1 matching over 7 bases. Germline CDR1 MNHEY, CDR2 SVGAGI. V was clipped by 0 bases and J by 2 bases; unmatched bases: 3. This CDR3 has 15 residues. CDR3 in amino acids: CASSYSAQGNYGYTF. CDR3 sequence (DNA): TGTGCCAGCAGTTACTCGGCACAGGGGAACTATGGCTACACCTTC.

The chain joins TRBV18 to TRBJ2-2; D is unresolved. In germline, CDR1 is KGHSH, CDR2 LQKENI. There are 13 residues in the CDR3. V lost 6 bases, J lost 8 bases, and 13 bases lay in between. The CDR3 protein is CASSPNTVGELFF. The CDR3 DNA is TGTGCCAGCTCTCCCAACACCGTGGGGGAGCTGTTTTTT.

This chain connects TRBV28 to TRBJ1-2; tentative D call: TRBD1 (6 bases). This CDR3 contains 17 residues. V was clipped by 5 bases and J by 8 bases, with 27 bases between them. Per the germline V gene, CDR1 is MDHEN and CDR2 is SYDVKM. Here the CDR3 reads CASSLQIIQTGGEGYTF. The CDR3 DNA sequence: TGTGCCAGCAGTCTCCAGATAATTCAGACAGGCGGTGAGGGCTACACCTTC.

This clone was seen a handful of times. The chain uses TRBV11-2 and TRBJ2-5, with unresolved D. This CDR3 spans 14 amino acids. CDR1 is SGHAT and CDR2 is FQNNGV in the germline V gene. Trimming removed 5 bases at V and 7 bases at J, with 17 bases between. The CDR3 protein is CASSTLLPAATQYF. DNA of the CDR3: TGTGCCAGCAGCACCCTTTTGCCCGCGGCGACCCAGTACTTC.

The V call is TRBV5-1, the J call TRBJ2-3, with TRBD2 identical over 9 bases. V shed 0 bases and J 5 bases; nucleotides not matched to a gene: 7. The CDR3 covers 16 residues. CDR1 and CDR2 (germline): SGHRS, YFSETQ. CDR3 DNA: TGCGCCAGCAGCTTGGCCCGGGTAGCGGGGGTAGATACGCAGTATTTT. It specifies CASSLARVAGVDTQYF.

The chain uses TRBV28 and TRBJ1-5; possible D gene TRBD1, 6 bases. Germline V gene lookup returns CDR1 MDHEN and CDR2 SYDVKM. The ends were cut back, 5 bases at V and 4 bases at J, with 15 bases in the middle. The CDR3 runs to 15 residues. The chain's CDR3 is CASSTSKGGNQPQHF. CDR3 DNA sequence: TGTGCCAGCAGTACTAGTAAGGGGGGGAATCAGCCCCAGCATTTT.

The chain employs TRBV11-2 and TRBJ2-7; possible D gene TRBD1, 6 bases. There are 14 residues in the CDR3. The V and J ends lost 7 bases and 3 bases respectively, with 16 bases between them. The germline gives CDR1 SGHAT, CDR2 FQNNGV. The CDR3 DNA reads as TGTGCCAGCACCCTTACTGGGACAAGCTACGAGCAGTACTTC. Residues: CASTLTGTSYEQYF.

The gene calls are TRBV12-3 or TRBV12-4 and TRBJ1-3; maybe TRBD1 (6 bases). The V gene lost 7 bases and the J gene lost 2 bases, with 9 bases spanning the gap. This CDR3 comprises 13 residues. CDR3 DNA: TGTGCCAGCAATTCAGGGGCTGGAAACACCATATATTTT. Its protein product is CASNSGAGNTIYF.

Only a few counts were recorded for this clone. The rearrangement uses TRBV7-9 and TRBJ1-1; D is perhaps TRBD1 (6 bases). The ends were cut back, 5 bases at V and 4 bases at J, with 17 bases in the middle. The CDR3 has 15 amino acids. From germline, CDR1 is SEHNR and CDR2 FQNEAQ (reference sequence). The CDR3 nucleotides read TGTGCCAGCAGCCCTAGCCGGGGGGCCGTCACTGAAGCTTTCTTT. Amino acids: CASSPSRGAVTEAFF.

This clone has more than one count but fewer than ten. This CDR3 reads CASSWDGRMNTEAFF. CDR3 sequence (DNA): TGTGCCAGCAGCTGGGACGGCCGCATGAACACTGAAGCTTTCTTT. This chain links TRBV7-3 with TRBJ1-1; D is possibly TRBD1 (5 bases). Germline-derived CDR1 and CDR2 are SGHTA and FQGTGA. V lost 4 bases to trimming and J lost 0 bases, with 12 bases between them. The length of the CDR3 is 15 residues.

The J gene is TRBJ2-1, the V gene TRBV7-6; no clear D gene. The CDR3 sequence is 21 residues long. Germline V CDR1 and CDR2: SGHVS, FNYEAQ. V lost 0 bases to trimming and J lost 7 bases, with 31 bases between them. The CDR3 nucleotides read TGTGCCAGCAGCTTAGCGTTACGCCCCATTCGAATAGCAGGTATAGATAATGAGCAGTTCTTC. Its translation is CASSLALRPIRIAGIDNEQFF.

The V and J genes are TRBV5-1 and TRBJ1-4; D is ambiguous. The V gene's germline CDR1 is SGHRS and CDR2 YFSETQ. CDR3 length: 13 amino acids. Trimming pared 0 bases from V and 6 bases from J, leaving 6 bases between. CDR3 nucleotides: TGCGCCAGCAGCTTGGAAGATTATGAAAAACTGTTTTTT. Translated: CASSLEDYEKLFF. Using reference TRBV5-1 and TRBJ1-4 for the parts outside the CDR3, the full variable domain is KAGVTQTPRYLIKTRGQQVTLSCSPISGHRSVSWYQQTPGQGLQFLFEYFSETQRNKGNFPGRFSGRQFSNSRSEMNVSTLELGDSALYLCASSLEDYEKLFFGSGTQLSVL.

The rearrangement uses TRBV2 and TRBJ2-3; perhaps TRBD1 as D (6 bases). The germline V and J ends were trimmed by 2 bases and 0 bases, with 12 bases remaining between them. There are 16 residues in the CDR3. Germline-derived CDR1 and CDR2 are SNHLY and FYNNEI. The CDR3 nucleotides are TGTGCCAGCAGTGAACAGGGGAGCCCTAGCACAGATACGCAGTATTTT. Its protein is CASSEQGSPSTDTQYF.

As for this clone: Other DNA sequences in the same sample also yield this CDR3. The V call is TRBV5-1, the J call TRBJ2-3; the D is unclear. Germline CDR1 and CDR2: SGHRS and YFSETQ. The CDR3 is 12 residues long. Trimming pared 0 bases from V and 6 bases from J, leaving 5 bases between. As DNA, the CDR3 is TGCGCCAGCAGCTTGGTTTCGGATACGCAGTATTTT. This gives the protein CASSLVSDTQYF.

This clone was observed once. The chain combines TRBV7-3 with TRBJ1-6; tentative D call: TRBD1 (5 bases). V lost 4 bases and J 4 bases, leaving 8 bases between the germline ends. The germline gives CDR1 SGHTA, CDR2 FQGTGA. This CDR3 region has 14 residues. The CDR3 is CASSSTAYNSPLHF. The CDR3 DNA sequence: TGTGCCAGCAGCTCGACAGCTTATAATTCACCCCTCCACTTT.

Here the CDR3 DNA reads TGCGCCAGCAGCTTAGGGTTAAAGGTCCGCAGGGAATCCTACGAGCAGTACTTC. Protein product: CASSLGLKVRRESYEQYF. The chain combines TRBV4-3 with TRBJ2-7; weak D call: TRBD1 (5 bases). The CDR3 loop spans 18 amino acids. Germline V gene lookup returns CDR1 LGHNA and CDR2 YSLEER. The ends were cut back, 5 bases at V and 1 base at J, with 24 bases in the middle.

The genes are TRBV28 and TRBJ2-3; D is ambiguous. The CDR3 consists of 12 residues. V lost 3 bases and J lost 7, with 8 bases in between. Germline assignment: CDR1 MDHEN and CDR2 SYDVKM. CDR3 loop: CASSFLKNTQYF. The CDR3 nucleotides read TGTGCCAGCAGTTTCCTAAAAAATACGCAGTATTTT.

This clone was seen a few times. V and J are TRBV30 and TRBJ2-7; TRBD1 or TRBD2 may be the D gene (5 bases each). Looked up from germline, CDR1 is GTSNPN and CDR2 is SVGIG (reference sequence). V gave up 5 bases and J gave up 3 bases, with 17 bases separating them. This CDR3 has 14 residues. CDR3 residues: CAWVRSRGDYEQYF. The DNA of the CDR3 is TGTGCCTGGGTGAGGAGTCGAGGGGACTACGAGCAGTACTTC.

The chain links TRBV12-3 or TRBV12-4 to TRBJ2-1, with no clear D. This CDR3 region has 13 residues. Trimming shortened V by 8 bases and J by 3 bases, and 11 bases separated the two germline ends. Here the CDR3 reads CASVEGVYNEQFF. CDR3 sequence (DNA): TGTGCCAGCGTAGAAGGCGTCTACAATGAGCAGTTCTTC.

The genes are TRBV18 and TRBJ1-1; a possible D gene is TRBD1 (5 bases). From germline, CDR1 is KGHSH and CDR2 LQKENI. V was pared by 3 bases and J by 1 base, with 6 bases between. This CDR3 has 13 residues. CDR3 in amino acids: CASSPGRNTEAFF. The DNA for the CDR3 is TGTGCCAGCTCACCGGGACGGAACACTGAAGCTTTCTTT.